Shown below are 19 T cell receptor beta chains from a single sample sequenced in a study of blood T cells in healthy people across ages (dated by TCRdb to between 2014 and 2017). Library prep was done by 5' RACE. These reads were obtained on an Illumina HiSeq 2500. A second PCR of roughly 7 to 11 cycles was performed with a sample-barcoded 5' primer and a J-beta primer mix. Clones were called with MiXCR by TCRdb after fastp trimmed the public reads at Q25, and only in-frame beta chains were retained. Rows with one shared CDR3 protein collapse into an entry with the most common genes and DNA. This sample gives about 1.8 million distinct CDR3 sequences in total; just under 50% of them show up just once. Around 2.1% of the sample is in the top ten clones. The sequenced sample consisted of blood. These receptors all come from a woman between 40 and 50 years old in good health.

This clonotype turned up a few times. The gene calls are TRBV6-5 and TRBJ2-5; D perhaps matches TRBD1 (5 bases). The V end was cut by 8 bases, the J end by 5 bases, with 15 bases between. The CDR3 is 13 residues long. Germline loops: CDR1 MNHEY, CDR2 SVGAGI. The CDR3 sequence: CASAWGRVETQYF. For the CDR3, the DNA is TGTGCCAGCGCCTGGGGCAGGGTGGAGACCCAGTACTTC.

A word on this clonotype: The junction departs from germline at one end; a sequencing error may be responsible. V and J are TRBV6-4 and TRBJ2-1; 13 positions agree with TRBD2. Germline lookup yields CDR1 MRHNA and CDR2 SNTAGT. The length of the CDR3 is 15 residues. For the CDR3, the DNA is TGTGCCAGCAGTGACTCGACTAGCGGGGGGAATGGGCAGTTCTTC. It yields the protein CASSDSTSGGNGQFF.

This clonotype came up a few times. The CDR3 nucleotides read TGTGCCAGTGCTCAACCGGGAGACAAAGAGACCCAGTACTTC. This translates into CASAQPGDKETQYF. The V gene is TRBV19, the J gene TRBJ2-5, with D tentatively TRBD2 (6 bases). This CDR3 spans 14 amino acids. Deletions cut 8 bases from V and 3 bases from J, with 16 bases between. The germline V gene encodes CDR1 LNHDA and CDR2 SQIVND (reference sequence).

This clonotype was seen a few times. CDR3 in amino acids: CASSLDPYPEKLFF. As DNA, the CDR3 is TGCGCCAGCAGCTTGGATCCATATCCTGAAAAACTGTTTTTT. The chain couples TRBV5-1 to TRBJ1-4; D not certain. This CDR3 comprises 14 residues. V was shortened by 0 bases and J by 7 bases, with 10 bases between the two germline ends. Germline values: CDR1 SGHRS, CDR2 YFSETQ.

In this sample, this clonotype turned up a few times. The chain is built from TRBV7-2 and TRBJ2-1, with TRBD2 identical over 8 bases. The germline gives CDR1 SGHTA, CDR2 FQGNSA. This CDR3 has 17 amino acids. J lost 1 base, V lost 6 bases, and 11 bases had no gene match. CDR3 sequence reads: CASSRWSGGGSYNEQFF. In DNA, the CDR3 is TGTGCCAGCAGTCGTTGGAGCGGGGGAGGGTCCTACAATGAGCAGTTCTTC.

The gene calls are TRBV7-3 and TRBJ2-1; D unresolved. Germline lookup yields CDR1 SGHTA and CDR2 FQGTGA. The germline V and J ends were trimmed by 1 base and 6 bases, with 7 bases remaining between them. The CDR3 consists of 13 residues. CDR3 amino acids: CASSLSPSNEQFF. DNA for the CDR3: TGTGCCAGCAGCTTAAGCCCTTCCAATGAGCAGTTCTTC. Looking up the rest from reference TRBV7-3 and TRBJ2-1 gives the full variable domain: GAGVSQTPSNKVTEKGKYVELRCDPISGHTALYWYRQSLGQGPEFLIYFQGTGAADDSGLPNDRFFAVRPEGSVSTLKIQRTERGDSAVYLCASSLSPSNEQFFGPGTRLTVL.

The V call is TRBV5-1, the J call TRBJ2-4; maybe TRBD1 (6 bases). The CDR3 totals 15 residues. Germline loops: CDR1 SGHRS, CDR2 YFSETQ. V shed 0 bases and J shed 4 bases, with 11 bases lying between them. The CDR3 spells CASSLAPDSKNIQYF. As DNA, the CDR3 is TGCGCCAGCAGCTTGGCCCCGGACAGTAAAAACATTCAGTACTTC. Looking up the rest from reference TRBV5-1 and TRBJ2-4 gives the full variable domain: KAGVTQTPRYLIKTRGQQVTLSCSPISGHRSVSWYQQTPGQGLQFLFEYFSETQRNKGNFPGRFSGRQFSNSRSEMNVSTLELGDSALYLCASSLAPDSKNIQYFGAGTRLSVL.

This sequence joins TRBV10-3 and TRBJ2-3; 10 bases line up with TRBD1. CDR1 ENHRY and CDR2 SYGVKD come from the germline V gene. V dropped 9 bases and J dropped 8; count of bases not matched to a gene: 8. The length of the CDR3 is 13 residues. CDR3: CAIIWTGGCTQYF. The CDR3 DNA follows: TGTGCCATTATTTGGACAGGGGGTTGTACGCAGTATTTT.

The chain links TRBV11-1 to TRBJ2-3, with D maybe TRBD1 (5 bases). The ends were cut back, 1 base at V and 0 bases at J, with 17 bases in the middle. Germline CDR1 and CDR2: SGHAT and FQDESV (reference sequence). The CDR3 consists of 18 residues. CDR3 loop: CASSLVQGRSPSTDTQYF. CDR3 DNA: TGTGCCAGCAGCTTAGTTCAGGGCAGGAGTCCTAGCACAGATACGCAGTATTTT.

The V call is TRBV7-9, the J call TRBJ2-3; 10 bases align to TRBD2. CDR3 length: 16 residues. Per the germline V gene, CDR1 is SEHNR and CDR2 is FQNEAQ (reference sequence). J gave up 3 bases and V 4 bases, and 7 bases lay outside the gene matches. As DNA, the CDR3 is TGTGCCAGCAGCTCGATAGCGGGGGGTGTTACAGATACGCAGTATTTT. This sequence encodes CASSSIAGGVTDTQYF.

The chain combines TRBV11-2 with TRBJ2-7; TRBD1 might be the D (6 bases). Germline-derived CDR1 and CDR2 are SGHAT and FQNNGV. Trimming took 1 base from V and 4 from J, leaving 20 bases between them. This CDR3 region has 17 residues. The CDR3 loop reads CASSLVLQGRGRYEQYF. DNA of the CDR3: TGTGCCAGCAGCTTAGTTCTACAGGGAAGGGGAAGGTACGAGCAGTACTTC.

This clonotype was observed a few times. This chain uses TRBV6-5 with TRBJ1-2; no clear D. Trimming left V 6 bases short and J 0 bases short, with 8 bases between. From germline, CDR1 is MNHEY and CDR2 SVGAGI. The CDR3 loop spans 13 amino acids. DNA for the CDR3: TGTGCCAGCAGACGTAGAGCTAACTATGGCTACACCTTC. Protein: CASRRRANYGYTF.

This clonotype came up a few times. The chain's CDR3 is CASSYRAGASYEQYF. CDR3 in DNA: TGTGCCAGCAGCTACCGGGCGGGGGCCTCCTACGAGCAGTACTTC. The chain combines TRBV7-2 with TRBJ2-7; tentative D call: TRBD2 (7 bases). CDR1 is SGHTA, CDR2 FQGNSA, per germline. Trimming stripped 4 bases from V and 0 bases from J, with 13 bases between. The CDR3 is made up of 15 amino acids.

This clonotype came up a few times. The rearrangement links TRBV14 to TRBJ2-3; 7 bases fit TRBD1. J gave up 0 bases and V 3 bases, and 9 bases lay outside the gene matches. This CDR3 is built from 17 residues. CDR1 SGHDN and CDR2 FVKESK come from the germline V gene. CDR3 sequence: CASSQRFRDSSTDTQYF. The CDR3 bases are TGTGCCAGCAGCCAGCGTTTCCGGGACAGTAGCACAGATACGCAGTATTTT.

The table lists this clonotype with a few counts. The chain employs TRBV9 and TRBJ2-4; D is unclear. The germline V gene has CDR1 SGDLS and CDR2 YYNGEE. The CDR3 spans 13 residues. Trimming shortened V by 0 bases and J by 6 bases, and 7 bases separated the two germline ends. The CDR3 loop reads CASSVGGRNIQYF. For the CDR3, the DNA is TGTGCCAGCAGCGTAGGAGGCAGAAACATTCAGTACTTC.

The chain is built from TRBV5-1 and TRBJ2-7; D is uncertain. V was clipped by 4 bases and J by 2 bases, with 13 bases between them. Germline CDR1 reads SGHRS; CDR2 reads YFSETQ. CDR3 size: 14 residues. CDR3 in DNA: TGCGCCAGCAGCCCCGACTTGAACCCCTACGAGCAGTACTTC. Its translation: CASSPDLNPYEQYF.

The gene calls are TRBV29-1 and TRBJ1-5; D remains ambiguous. V was cut by 7 bases and J by 9 bases, with 22 bases left in between. This CDR3 is built from 14 residues. Germline values: CDR1 SQVTM, CDR2 ANQGSEA. The CDR3 reads CSAVTGPFGGPQHF. CDR3 sequence (DNA): TGCAGCGCTGTGACCGGCCCATTTGGTGGGCCCCAGCATTTT.

The table lists this clonotype with a few counts. J is TRBJ2-5 and V is TRBV5-1, with unresolved D. The V end lost 4 bases, the J end lost 2 bases, and 12 bases lay between the germline ends. Germline V gene sequence: CDR1 SGHRS, CDR2 YFSETQ. The CDR3 spans 14 residues. The CDR3 bases are TGCGCCAGCAGCAGAGACAAACAACAAGAGACCCAGTACTTC. This translates into CASSRDKQQETQYF.

The chain links TRBV27 to TRBJ2-1; D not certain. Per germline, CDR1 MNHEY and CDR2 SMNVEV (reference sequence). This CDR3 has 14 residues. Trimming left V 7 bases short and J 1 base short, with 11 bases between. The CDR3, as DNA: TGTGCCAGCATGGTCAGCCAATCCTACAATGAGCAGTTCTTC. Its translation: CASMVSQSYNEQFF.